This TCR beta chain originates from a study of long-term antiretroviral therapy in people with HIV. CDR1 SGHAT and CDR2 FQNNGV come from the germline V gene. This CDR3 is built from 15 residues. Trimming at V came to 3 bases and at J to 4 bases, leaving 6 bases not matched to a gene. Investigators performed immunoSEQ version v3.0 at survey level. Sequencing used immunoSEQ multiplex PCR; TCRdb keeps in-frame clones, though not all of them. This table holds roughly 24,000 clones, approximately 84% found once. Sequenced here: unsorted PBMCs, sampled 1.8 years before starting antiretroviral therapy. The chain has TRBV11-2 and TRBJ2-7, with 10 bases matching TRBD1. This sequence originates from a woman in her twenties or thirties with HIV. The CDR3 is CASSFPGQGRYEQYF. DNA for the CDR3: TGTGCCAGCAGCTTTCCGGGACAGGGGCGTTACGAGCAGTACTTC.